This T cell receptor (beta chain) derives from a study of blood T cell repertoires in COVID-19. The V gene lost 3 bases and the J gene lost 3 bases, with 9 bases spanning the gap. Germline V gene data show CDR1 as SEHNR and CDR2 as FQNEAQ (reference sequence). The CDR3 spans 14 residues. The assay was immunoSEQ multiplex PCR, and TCRdb's table has in-frame clones only and misses some. The sample contains 65,000 to 90,000 clones, roughly 80% of which appear only once. What was sequenced was peripheral blood. The chain recombines TRBV7-9 with TRBJ1-5; a weak D match, TRBD1 (6 bases). The TCR was taken from a woman aged 55-69 years with acute or convalescent COVID-19. The CDR3 region is CASSLVGANQPQHF. The CDR3, as DNA: TGTGCCAGCAGCTTGGTGGGGGCCAATCAGCCCCAGCATTTT.